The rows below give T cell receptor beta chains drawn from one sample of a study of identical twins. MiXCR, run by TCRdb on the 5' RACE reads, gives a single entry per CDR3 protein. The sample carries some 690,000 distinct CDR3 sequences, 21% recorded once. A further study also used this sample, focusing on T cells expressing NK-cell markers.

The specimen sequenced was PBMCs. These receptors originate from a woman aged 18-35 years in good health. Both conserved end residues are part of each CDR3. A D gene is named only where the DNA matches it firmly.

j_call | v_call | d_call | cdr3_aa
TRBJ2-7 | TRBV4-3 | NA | CASSQEAGADWRYEQYF
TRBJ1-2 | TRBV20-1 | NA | CSARGQGNGYTF
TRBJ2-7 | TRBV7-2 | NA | CASRGGPVVYEQYF
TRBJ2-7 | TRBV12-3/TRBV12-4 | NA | CASSFSYEQYF
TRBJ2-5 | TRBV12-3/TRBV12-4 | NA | CASSLSGTQYF
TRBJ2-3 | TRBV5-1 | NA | CASSLVTGKDTQYF
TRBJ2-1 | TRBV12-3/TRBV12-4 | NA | CASSLLRGNEQFF
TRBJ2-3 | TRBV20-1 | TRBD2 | CSAPSASGTDTQYF
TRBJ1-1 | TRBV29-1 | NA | CSVAGTNTEAFF
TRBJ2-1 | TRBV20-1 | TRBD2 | CSASQTSESYNEQFF
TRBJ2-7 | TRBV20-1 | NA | CSASGLEEQYF
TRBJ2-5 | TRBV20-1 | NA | CSALFGEETQYF
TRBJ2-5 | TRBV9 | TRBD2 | CASSAAGGYQETQYF
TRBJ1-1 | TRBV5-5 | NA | CASSPGARSTAEAFF
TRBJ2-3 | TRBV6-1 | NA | CASSRQGDTDTQYF
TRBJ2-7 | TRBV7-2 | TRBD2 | CASSFRSSGRYLNF
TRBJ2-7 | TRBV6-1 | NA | CATTGEGGDEQYF
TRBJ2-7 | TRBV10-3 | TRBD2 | CAISESMTSGNEQYF
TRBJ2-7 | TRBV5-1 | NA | CASSLDPISYEQYF
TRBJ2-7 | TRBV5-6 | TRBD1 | CASRDRKGYEQYF
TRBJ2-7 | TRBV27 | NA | CASSPRQGGSHEQYF
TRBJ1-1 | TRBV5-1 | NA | CASSSTGVETEAFF
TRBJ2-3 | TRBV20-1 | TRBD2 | CSADRGGTSTDTQYF
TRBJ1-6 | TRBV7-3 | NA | CASSFSYNSPLHF
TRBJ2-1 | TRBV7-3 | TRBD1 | CASSSPRVGQMSSYNEQFF
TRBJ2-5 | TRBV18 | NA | CASSPSGRIQETQYF
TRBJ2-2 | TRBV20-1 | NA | CSARVRPGELFF
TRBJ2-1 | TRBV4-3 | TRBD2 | CASSQALLAVKGDEQFF
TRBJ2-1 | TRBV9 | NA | CASSVQGEDEQFF
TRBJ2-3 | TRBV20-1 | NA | CSAPLITDTQYF
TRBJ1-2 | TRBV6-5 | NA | CASSWLRNYGYTF
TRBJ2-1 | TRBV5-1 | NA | CASSLVVGSDEQFF
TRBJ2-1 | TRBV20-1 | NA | CSAVAIDYEQFF
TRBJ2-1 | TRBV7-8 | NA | CASSARASSYNEQFF
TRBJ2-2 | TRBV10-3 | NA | CAISERQLGTNTGELFF
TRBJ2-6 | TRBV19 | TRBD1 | CASSRPGQLSGANVLTF
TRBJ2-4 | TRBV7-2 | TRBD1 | CASSTGSGQGLKNIQYF
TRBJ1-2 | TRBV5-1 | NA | CASSLKGTDDGYTF
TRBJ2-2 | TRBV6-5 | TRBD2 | CASRSLGTIVFTGELFF
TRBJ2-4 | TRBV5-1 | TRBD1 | CASSFGTGAAKNIQYF
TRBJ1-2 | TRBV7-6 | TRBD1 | CASSPDRGDYGYTF
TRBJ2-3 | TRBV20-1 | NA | CSAGQGVSTDTQYF
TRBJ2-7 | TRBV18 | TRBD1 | CASSPTGDEQYF
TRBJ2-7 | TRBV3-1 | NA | CASRQGMGYEQYF
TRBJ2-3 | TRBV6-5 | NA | CASSYTQPSTDTQYF
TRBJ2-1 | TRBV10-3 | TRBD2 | CAISEGTSLKEQFF
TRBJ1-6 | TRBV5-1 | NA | CASSVGHNNSPLHF
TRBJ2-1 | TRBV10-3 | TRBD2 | CAIGSSGSDEQFF
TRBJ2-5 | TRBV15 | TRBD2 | CATSRDTSGGALETQYF
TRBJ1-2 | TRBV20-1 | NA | CSARVPVGYTF
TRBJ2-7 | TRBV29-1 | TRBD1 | CSVYTGTGNHEQYF
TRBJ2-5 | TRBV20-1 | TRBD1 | CSADVTGTQETQYF
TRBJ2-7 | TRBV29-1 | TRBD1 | CSVERDRGNEQYF
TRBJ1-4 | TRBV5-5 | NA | CASSLPPGWGEKLFF
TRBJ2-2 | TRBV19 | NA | CASSEVGDTGELFF
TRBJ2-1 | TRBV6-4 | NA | CASGGLYSYNEQFF
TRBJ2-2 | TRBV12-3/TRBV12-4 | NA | CASGEPNTGELFF